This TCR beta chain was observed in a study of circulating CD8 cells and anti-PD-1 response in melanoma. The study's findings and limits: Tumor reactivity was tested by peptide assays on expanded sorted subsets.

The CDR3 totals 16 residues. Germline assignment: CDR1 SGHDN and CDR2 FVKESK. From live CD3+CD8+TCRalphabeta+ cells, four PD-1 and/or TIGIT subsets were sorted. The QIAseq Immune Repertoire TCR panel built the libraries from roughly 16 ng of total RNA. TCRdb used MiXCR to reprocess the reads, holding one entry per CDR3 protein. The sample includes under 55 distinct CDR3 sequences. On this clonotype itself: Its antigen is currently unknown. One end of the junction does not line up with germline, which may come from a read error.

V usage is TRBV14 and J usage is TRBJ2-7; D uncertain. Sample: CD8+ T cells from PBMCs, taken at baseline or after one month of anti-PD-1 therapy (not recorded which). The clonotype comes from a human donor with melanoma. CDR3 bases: TGCGCCAGCAGCCTGCTGGATAAGAAAATAGCCTACGAGCAGTACTTC. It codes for CASSLLDKKIAYEQYF. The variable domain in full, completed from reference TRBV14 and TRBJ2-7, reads EAGVTQFPSHSVIEKGQTVTLRCDPISGHDNLYWYRRVMGKEIKFLLHFVKESKQDESGMPNNRFLAERTGGTYSTLKVQPAELEDSGVYFCASSLLDKKIAYEQYFGPGTRLTVT.